These T cell receptor beta chains were read from a single sample in a study of shared clonotypes between healthy human individuals. Using immunoSEQ multiplex PCR, the repertoire was profiled, and TCRdb retains in-frame clones only, with some absent. This table holds about 2.4 million clones, around nine tenths found once. Sequencing was carried out using naive CD4+ T cells sorted from blood. Receptors were obtained from a young man in good health. Each CDR3 is given with its conserved first and last residue. The D gene is left open where the match is weak. Expanded clones are given a class, and other clones once, few, many or no size at all.

>TRBJ2-3|TRBV20-1|-|-|10
TGCAGTGCTGTTATAGATACGCAGTATTTT
CSAVIDTQYF
>TRBJ2-7|TRBV2|-|-|13
TGTGCCAGCAGTGAAGCGCGAAGTAACGAGCAGTACTTC
CASSEARSNEQYF
>TRBJ1-3|TRBV7-8|once|-|19
TGTGCCAGCAGCTTAGGGCGGGACGGACTTCGAAGCTCTGGAAACACCATATATTTT
CASSLGRDGLRSSGNTIYF
>TRBJ1-2|TRBV29-1|-|-|12
TGCAGCGTTGACCTACTCGGGTCGGGCTACACCTTC
CSVDLLGSGYTF
>TRBJ1-1|TRBV5-5|-|-|15
TGTGCCAGCAGCCGGGGCACAGGGTGGAACACTGAAGCTTTCTTT
CASSRGTGWNTEAFF
>TRBJ2-3|TRBV7-3|-|-|12
TGTGCCAGCAGCTTAGGCACAGATACGCAGTATTTT
CASSLGTDTQYF
>TRBJ2-2|TRBV4-2|-|TRBD1|15
TGTGCCAGCAGCCACCTAACAGGGGAAACCGGGGAGCTGTTTTTT
CASSHLTGETGELFF
>TRBJ2-7|TRBV5-6|-|-|15
TGTGCCAGCAGCTTGATCATAGCGTCTACCTACGAGCAGTACTTC
CASSLIIASTYEQYF
>TRBJ2-7|TRBV5-5|once|TRBD1|16
TGTGCCAGCAGCTCCGCACGAGGGACAGGTTCCTACGAGCAGTACTTC
CASSSARGTGSYEQYF
>TRBJ1-1|TRBV30|-|-|13
TGTGCCTGGAGTCTCCGACAGAGTGCTGAAGCTTTCTTT
CAWSLRQSAEAFF
>TRBJ2-7|TRBV5-1|-|TRBD1|15
TGCGCCAGCAGCTTGGCCGGGACAGGGGTTAACGAGCAGTACTTC
CASSLAGTGVNEQYF
>TRBJ1-3|TRBV18|-|-|15
TGTGCCAGCTCACCACTGGACAGCTCTGGAAACACCATATATTTT
CASSPLDSSGNTIYF
>TRBJ2-1|TRBV9|-|TRBD2|16
TGTGCCAGCAGCGTAGATCACTCGGCTAGCGGGAGCGAGCAGTTCTTC
CASSVDHSASGSEQFF
>TRBJ2-7|TRBV28|-|-|15
TGTGCCAGCAGTTTATTACAGGGCAACTCCTACGAGCAGTACTTC
CASSLLQGNSYEQYF
>TRBJ1-5|TRBV25-1|-|TRBD1|15
TGTGCCAGCAGTGGGACAGGAGCTGGGAGTCAGCCCCAGCATTTT
CASSGTGAGSQPQHF
>TRBJ1-1|TRBV5-4|-|-|14
TGTGCCAGCAGCCCATCGGGGCGTGACACTGAAGCTTTCTTT
CASSPSGRDTEAFF
>TRBJ2-5|TRBV5-4|-|TRBD2|18
TGTGCCAGCAGCTTGGGTGGGCTAGCGGGGGCCACGCCGGAGACCCAGTACTTC
CASSLGGLAGATPETQYF
>TRBJ2-5|TRBV6-6|few|TRBD2|13
TGTGCCAGCAGTTACTCGGGGGGGGAGACCCAGTACTTC
CASSYSGGETQYF
>TRBJ1-2|TRBV7-2|-|-|22
TGTGCCAGCAGCTTAGCGGTATTTTCCGGGGGGGCTCAGGCCCAAGCTAACTATGGCTACACCTTC
CASSLAVFSGGAQAQANYGYTF
>TRBJ1-3|TRBV25-1|-|-|15
TGTGCCAGCAACCCGGACGGATCCTCTGGAAACACCATATATTTT
CASNPDGSSGNTIYF
>TRBJ2-5|TRBV7-6|-|-|15
TGTGCCAGCAGCACCCAGGGTGGGGGACAAGAGACCCAGTACTTC
CASSTQGGGQETQYF
>TRBJ1-4|TRBV6-1|once|-|13
TGTGCCAGCAGTGAAGGGGGAATTTCTGGGCATGTTTTT
CASSEGGISGHVF
>TRBJ2-2|TRBV11-1|once|-|15
TGTGCCAGCAGCTTAGAGGGTTTATACACCGGGGAGCTGTTTTTT
CASSLEGLYTGELFF
>TRBJ2-1|TRBV6-6|-|-|15
TGTGCCAGCAGTTCCCGTAACTCCCCCCTGGCTGAGCAGTTCTTC
CASSSRNSPLAEQFF
>TRBJ1-1|TRBV5-4|-|-|16
TGTGCCAGCAGCCGGCGAACGGTCTCCATGAACACTGAAGCTTTCTTT
CASSRRTVSMNTEAFF
>TRBJ1-1|TRBV28|-|-|14
TGTGCCAGCAGACCGGGACCTCAGAACACTGAAGCTTTCTTT
CASRPGPQNTEAFF
>TRBJ1-2|TRBV5-1|-|TRBD1|16
TGCGCCAGCAGCCAACTCGCGGACAGGGGGGTCTATGGCTACACCTTC
CASSQLADRGVYGYTF
>TRBJ2-3|TRBV6-1|once|TRBD2|14
TGTGCCAGCAATAGCGGGGGCGGCACAGATACGCAGTATTTT
CASNSGGGTDTQYF
>TRBJ2-7|TRBV4-1|-|-|17
TGCGCCAGCAGCCCTGGTGCGTACAGTCCCGGGGTAGGCGAGCAGTACTTC
CASSPGAYSPGVGEQYF
>TRBJ2-3|TRBV5-1|-|-|17
TGCGCCAGCAGCTTGGCCCCGACAGGGACTAGCACAGATACGCAGTATTTT
CASSLAPTGTSTDTQYF
>TRBJ2-3|TRBV6-4|-|TRBD2|14
TGTGCCAGCAGCCTGACTAGCTTCACAGATACGCAGTATTTT
CASSLTSFTDTQYF
>TRBJ2-3|TRBV14|-|-|16
TGTGCCAGCAGCCAAACCAGTGGCTCTAGCACAGATACGCAGTATTTT
CASSQTSGSSTDTQYF
>TRBJ2-7|TRBV6-1|-|-|13
TGTGCCAGCAGTGGCCGATTATCCTACGAGCAGTACTTC
CASSGRLSYEQYF
>TRBJ1-4|TRBV11-2|once|-|15
TGTGCCAGCAGCTTAGGGCTAGGGGCTCAGGAAAAACTGTTTTTT
CASSLGLGAQEKLFF
>TRBJ1-4|TRBV19|-|-|15
TGTGCCAGCCTCCCCCCGGGGAGTTTGGGTGAAAAACTGTTTTTT
CASLPPGSLGEKLFF
>TRBJ2-7|TRBV6-6|-|-|14
TGTGCCAGCAGTTACGCAAGTACCTCCTACGAGCAGTACTTC
CASSYASTSYEQYF
>TRBJ2-2|TRBV10-2|-|-|14
TGCGCCAGCAGCGGGGGGCCCAACACCGGGGAGCTGTTTTTT
CASSGGPNTGELFF
>TRBJ1-1|TRBV18|-|-|13
TGTGCCAGCTCACCACGGATGGACGCCGAAGCTTTCTTT
CASSPRMDAEAFF